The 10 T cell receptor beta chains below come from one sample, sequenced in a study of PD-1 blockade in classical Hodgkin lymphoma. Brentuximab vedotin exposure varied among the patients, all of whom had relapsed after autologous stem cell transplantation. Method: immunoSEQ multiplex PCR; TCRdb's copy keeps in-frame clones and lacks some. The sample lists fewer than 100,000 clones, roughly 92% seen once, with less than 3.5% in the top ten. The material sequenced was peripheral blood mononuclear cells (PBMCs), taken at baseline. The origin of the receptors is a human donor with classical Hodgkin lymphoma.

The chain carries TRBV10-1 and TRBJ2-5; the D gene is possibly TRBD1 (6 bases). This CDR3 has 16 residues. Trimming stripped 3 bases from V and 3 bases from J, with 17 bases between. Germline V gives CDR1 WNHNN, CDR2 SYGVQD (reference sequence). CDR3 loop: CASSEARQAYEETQYF. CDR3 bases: TGCGCCAGCAGTGAAGCCCGACAGGCCTACGAAGAGACCCAGTACTTC.

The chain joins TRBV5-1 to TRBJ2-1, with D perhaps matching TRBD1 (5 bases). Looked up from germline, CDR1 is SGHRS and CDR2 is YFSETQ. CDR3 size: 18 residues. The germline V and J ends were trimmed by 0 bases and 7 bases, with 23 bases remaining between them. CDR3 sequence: CASSLGLGPRYGENEQFF. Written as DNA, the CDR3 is TGCGCCAGCAGCTTGGGGTTGGGGCCACGTTATGGGGAAAATGAGCAGTTCTTC. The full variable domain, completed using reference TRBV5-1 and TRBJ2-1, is KAGVTQTPRYLIKTRGQQVTLSCSPISGHRSVSWYQQTPGQGLQFLFEYFSETQRNKGNFPGRFSGRQFSNSRSEMNVSTLELGDSALYLCASSLGLGPRYGENEQFFGPGTRLTVL.

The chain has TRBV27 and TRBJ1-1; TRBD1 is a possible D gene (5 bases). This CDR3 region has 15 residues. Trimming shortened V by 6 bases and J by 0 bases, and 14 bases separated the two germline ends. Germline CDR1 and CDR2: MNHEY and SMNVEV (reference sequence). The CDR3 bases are TGTGCCAGCAGCAACGGATGGGGGATGAACACTGAAGCTTTCTTT. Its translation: CASSNGWGMNTEAFF.

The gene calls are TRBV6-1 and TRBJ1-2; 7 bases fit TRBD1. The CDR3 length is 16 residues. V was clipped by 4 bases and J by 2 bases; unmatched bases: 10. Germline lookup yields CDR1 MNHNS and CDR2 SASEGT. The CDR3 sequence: CASSGGRARGNYGYTF. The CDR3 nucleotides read TGTGCCAGCAGTGGTGGTAGGGCCAGGGGGAACTATGGCTACACCTTC.

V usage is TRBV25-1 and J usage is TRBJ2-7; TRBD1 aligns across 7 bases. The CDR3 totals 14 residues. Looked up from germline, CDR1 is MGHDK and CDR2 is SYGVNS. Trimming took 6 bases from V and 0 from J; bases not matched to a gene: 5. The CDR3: CASRDRDSSYEQYF. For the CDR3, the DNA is TGTGCCAGCAGGGACCGGGACAGCTCCTACGAGCAGTACTTC.

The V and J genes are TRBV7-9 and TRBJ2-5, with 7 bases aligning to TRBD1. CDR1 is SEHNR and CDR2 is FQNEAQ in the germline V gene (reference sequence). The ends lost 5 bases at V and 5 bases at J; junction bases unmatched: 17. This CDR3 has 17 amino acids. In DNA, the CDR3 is TGTGCCAGCAGCCCGCCTAGCCGGGACAGAGGTCCGGAGACCCAGTACTTC. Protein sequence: CASSPPSRDRGPETQYF.

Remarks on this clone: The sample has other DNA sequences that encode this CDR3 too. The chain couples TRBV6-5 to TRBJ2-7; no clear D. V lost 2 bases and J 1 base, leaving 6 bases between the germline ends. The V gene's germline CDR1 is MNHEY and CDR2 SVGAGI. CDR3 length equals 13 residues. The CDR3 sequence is CASSYRVSYEQYF. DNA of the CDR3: TGTGCCAGCAGTTACAGGGTGTCCTACGAGCAGTACTTC.

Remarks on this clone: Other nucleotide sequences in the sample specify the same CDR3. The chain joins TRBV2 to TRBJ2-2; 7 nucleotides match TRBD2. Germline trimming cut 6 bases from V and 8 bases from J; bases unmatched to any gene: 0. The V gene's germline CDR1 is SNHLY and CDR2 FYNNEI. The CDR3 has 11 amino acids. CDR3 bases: TGTGCCAGCAGGGGACTAGGGGAGCTGTTTTTT. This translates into CASRGLGELFF.

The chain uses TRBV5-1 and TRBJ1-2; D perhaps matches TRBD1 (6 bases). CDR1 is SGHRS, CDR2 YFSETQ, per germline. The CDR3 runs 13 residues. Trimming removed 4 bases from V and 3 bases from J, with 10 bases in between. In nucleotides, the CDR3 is TGCGCCAGCAGCGATAGGACAGACTATGGCTACACCTTC. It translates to CASSDRTDYGYTF.

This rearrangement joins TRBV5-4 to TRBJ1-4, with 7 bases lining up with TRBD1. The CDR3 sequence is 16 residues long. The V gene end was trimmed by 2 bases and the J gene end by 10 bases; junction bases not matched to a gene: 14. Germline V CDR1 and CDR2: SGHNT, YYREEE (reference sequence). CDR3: CASSFWRVGGARKLFF. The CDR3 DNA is TGTGCCAGCAGCTTTTGGCGGGTAGGGGGCGCTCGAAAACTGTTTTTT.